Each of the 13 T cell receptor beta chains below was sequenced from the same sample in a study of T cell responses to AZD1222 COVID-19 vaccine. Generated by immunoSEQ multiplex PCR, the TCRdb table keeps only in-frame clones and is missing some. The sample consists of approximately 120,000 clones, just under 90% of them appearing once. The sample consisted of peripheral blood, taken on day 0 of AZD1222 vaccination. These receptor sequences come from an adult in good health.

The rearrangement joins TRBV24-1 to TRBJ2-5, with no clear D. CDR3 length: 13 residues. The germline CDR1 and CDR2 sequences are KGHDR and SFDVKD. V dropped 4 bases and J dropped 4 bases, with 9 bases sitting between them. CDR3 coding DNA: TGTGCCACCAGTGAGAACCCGGGAGAGACCCAGTACTTC. Translated, it gives CATSENPGETQYF.

This sequence joins TRBV7-9 and TRBJ1-4, with no clear D. In germline, CDR1 is SEHNR, CDR2 FQNEAQ (reference sequence). Trimming pared 2 bases from V and 7 bases from J, leaving 5 bases between. This CDR3 spans 12 amino acids. CDR3 DNA: TGTGCCAGCAGCTTAAAAGGTGAAAAACTGTTTTTT. It yields the protein CASSLKGEKLFF.

The chain employs TRBV28 and TRBJ1-5; 8 nucleotides match TRBD1. The germline V gene encodes CDR1 MDHEN and CDR2 SYDVKM. The CDR3 is made up of 15 amino acids. V lost 3 bases to trimming and J lost 6 bases; unmatched junction nucleotides: 7. The CDR3, as DNA: TGTGCCAGCAGTTTGGACAGGGTGCTTGCTCAGCCCCAGCATTTT. As protein: CASSLDRVLAQPQHF.

This clone was seen only a few times. The genes are TRBV28 and TRBJ1-5, with TRBD1 matching over 8 bases. This CDR3 region has 16 residues. V gave up 0 bases and J gave up 2 bases; unmatched junction bases: 3. Germline values: CDR1 MDHEN, CDR2 SYDVKM. The CDR3 loop is CASSLWSGGGNQPQHF. The CDR3 region has the DNA TGTGCCAGCAGTTTATGGTCAGGGGGCGGCAATCAGCCCCAGCATTTT.

The chain joins TRBV27 to TRBJ2-3; D possibly corresponds to TRBD2 (5 bases). Trimming removed 5 bases from V and 4 bases from J, with 16 bases in between. The CDR3 has 15 residues. The germline V gene has CDR1 MNHEY and CDR2 SMNVEV (reference sequence). CDR3 amino acids: CASSPPRAISDTQYF. Written as DNA, the CDR3 is TGTGCCAGCAGTCCCCCGAGGGCGATTTCAGATACGCAGTATTTT.

The chain is built from TRBV6-6 and TRBJ1-5, with a weak D call TRBD1 (5 bases). The CDR3 totals 12 residues. Germline-derived CDR1 and CDR2 are MNHNY and SVGAGI (reference sequence). Trimming stripped 4 bases from V and 11 bases from J, with 12 bases between. In nucleotides, the CDR3 is TGTGCCAGCAGTTCTCAGGGAGGTACCCAGCATTTT. It encodes CASSSQGGTQHF.

V and J are TRBV11-1 and TRBJ2-3; D gene unclear. The V end was cut by 5 bases, the J end by 1 base, with 4 bases between. This CDR3 is 12 amino acids long. Germline V gene data show CDR1 as SGHAT and CDR2 as FQDESV (reference sequence). The CDR3, as DNA: TGTGCCAGCAGCCTGCGCACAGATACGCAGTATTTT. Translation gives CASSLRTDTQYF.

The rearrangement joins TRBV3-1 (or the pseudogene TRBV3-2) to TRBJ2-3; maybe TRBD2 (5 bases). V lost 5 bases and J 3 bases, leaving 15 bases between the germline ends. The CDR3 is 15 residues long. Germline values: CDR1 LGHDT, CDR2 YNNKEL (reference sequence). The CDR3: CASSSSLKRTDTQYF. CDR3 bases: TGTGCCAGCAGCTCCAGCCTCAAGCGGACAGATACGCAGTATTTT.

This clone was counted a single time. CDR3: CASSISERPRGEQFF. CDR3 DNA: TGTGCCAGTAGTATTTCGGAGCGCCCCCGAGGTGAGCAGTTCTTC. This chain links TRBV19 with TRBJ2-1; D is unresolved. The CDR3 extends over 15 amino acids. V lost 3 bases, J lost 9 bases, and 18 bases lay in between. The germline gives CDR1 LNHDA, CDR2 SQIVND (reference sequence).

With respect to this clone: This sample includes further DNA sequences coding for the same CDR3. V usage is TRBV12-3 or TRBV12-4 and J usage is TRBJ2-2, with TRBD1 matching over 7 bases. The CDR3 runs to 13 residues. With V trimmed by 5 bases and J by 8 bases, 5 bases remained unmatched. In nucleotides, the CDR3 is TGTGCCAGCAGTCTCACAGGGGCGGGGGAGCTGTTTTTT. It translates to CASSLTGAGELFF.

The chain links TRBV6-5 to TRBJ1-1, with D perhaps matching TRBD1 (5 bases). Trimming shortened V by 5 bases and J by 3 bases, and 10 bases separated the two germline ends. CDR3 length: 13 residues. Germline CDR1 is MNHEY and CDR2 is SVGAGI. The CDR3 DNA reads TGTGCCAGCAGTCGCCGGGGGGACACTGAAGCTTTCTTT. Translating it yields CASSRRGDTEAFF.

This clone has a single count. This rearrangement joins TRBV12-5 to TRBJ2-2; a weak D match, TRBD1 (6 bases). The CDR3 is 17 amino acids. Germline values: CDR1 LGHNT, CDR2 FRNRAP. Trimming left V 6 bases short and J 2 bases short, with 19 bases between. The CDR3 region has the DNA TGTGCTAGTGGCCTGACCCAGGGGTTGGGAAACACCGGGGAGCTGTTTTTT. As protein: CASGLTQGLGNTGELFF.

The V gene is TRBV5-1, the J gene TRBJ2-1; 8 bases are shared with TRBD2. With 4 bases clipped from V and 3 bases from J, the junction kept 6 bases outside the gene matches. Germline assignment: CDR1 SGHRS and CDR2 YFSETQ. This CDR3 spans 15 amino acids. In DNA, the CDR3 is TGCGCCAGCAGCGAGGGACTAGGAAGCTACAATGAGCAGTTCTTC. As protein: CASSEGLGSYNEQFF.